Shown below are 5 T cell receptor beta chains from a single sample sequenced in a study of cytomegalovirus exposure and HLA in healthy donors. PCR involved 60 Vbeta and 13 Jbeta primers. Profiled with immunoSEQ multiplex PCR; TCRdb holds only in-frame clones, not every one. The sample yields under 150,000 clones, about 80% seen once. The source material was PBMCs. The receptor source for this set is a woman aged 45-60 years in good health and CMV-seronegative.

V is TRBV29-1 and J is TRBJ1-1, with TRBD1 identical over 8 bases. Germline CDR1 and CDR2: SQVTM and ANQGSEA. V lost 3 bases to trimming and J lost 5 bases; unmatched junction nucleotides: 5. This CDR3 is 13 amino acids long. The CDR3 loop is CSVEGTGRTEAFF. The CDR3, as DNA: TGCAGCGTTGAGGGGACAGGTCGAACTGAAGCTTTCTTT. Drawing the rest from reference TRBV29-1 and TRBJ1-1, the complete variable domain is SAVISQKPSRDICQRGTSLTIQCQVDSQVTMMFWYRQQPGQSLTLIATANQGSEATYESGFVIDKFPISRPNLTFSTLTVSNMSPEDSSIYLCSVEGTGRTEAFFGQGTRLTVV.

This clone was found a few times. The CDR3 DNA reads TGTGCCAGCAGCCCGTGGGACAGGACGGCTGAAGCTTTCTTT. Protein sequence: CASSPWDRTAEAFF. The chain carries TRBV7-8 and TRBJ1-1; 8 bases are shared with TRBD1. Looked up from germline, CDR1 is SGHVS and CDR2 is FQNEAQ. J lost 6 bases, V lost 5 bases, and 8 bases had no gene match. CDR3 size: 14 residues.

The V and J genes are TRBV5-1 and TRBJ2-3; possible D gene TRBD1, 5 bases. This CDR3 region has 17 residues. Trimming pared 4 bases from V and 4 bases from J, leaving 22 bases between. Germline CDR1 reads SGHRS; CDR2 reads YFSETQ. The DNA of the CDR3 is TGCGCCAGCAGCCCCCAGGGAACAGTATCTAGTGCAGATACGCAGTATTTT. Translating gives CASSPQGTVSSADTQYF. Combining the CDR3 with reference TRBV5-1 and TRBJ2-3 gives the whole variable domain KAGVTQTPRYLIKTRGQQVTLSCSPISGHRSVSWYQQTPGQGLQFLFEYFSETQRNKGNFPGRFSGRQFSNSRSEMNVSTLELGDSALYLCASSPQGTVSSADTQYFGPGTRLTVL.

This chain links TRBV9 with TRBJ1-3; D perhaps matches TRBD1 (6 bases). The V and J ends lost 3 bases and 4 bases respectively, with 14 bases between them. In germline, CDR1 is SGDLS, CDR2 YYNGEE. This CDR3 is built from 15 residues. Written as DNA, the CDR3 is TGTGCCAGCAGCGAGGACAGCCTTTCCGGAAACACCATATATTTT. This gives the protein CASSEDSLSGNTIYF.

J is TRBJ2-7 and V is TRBV10-3; TRBD1 matches at 9 bases. The V gene end was trimmed by 3 bases and the J gene end by 5 bases; junction bases not matched to a gene: 8. The CDR3 sequence is 15 residues long. The germline V gene encodes CDR1 ENHRY and CDR2 SYGVKD. CDR3 in amino acids: CAISDPYRGRHEQYF. The CDR3 DNA sequence: TGTGCCATCAGTGACCCCTACAGGGGGCGCCACGAGCAGTACTTC.